This record looks at one TCR beta chain sequence and its context. The antigen remains unidentified. The CDR3 runs to 12 residues. The data originate from a study of Ad26.COV2.S vaccination and SARS-CoV-2 variants. Some clones are missing from TCRdb's copy, which holds only in-frame ones; the method was immunoSEQ multiplex PCR. The sample consists of roughly 140,000 clones, about nine tenths of them appearing once. Study-wide points: The TCR breadth and depth analyses may have produced an underestimate of total T cell responses. Non-spike TCR breadth did not differ much between vaccine and placebo recipients.

This chain connects TRBV21-1 to TRBJ2-7. TRBV21-1 is a known pseudogene. The origin of this receptor is a human donor who had recovered from COVID-19. The sample was peripheral blood, taken after recovery from COVID-19. CDR3 sequence: CASTLGEREQYF. CDR3 DNA sequence: TGTGCCAGCACCCTAGGGGAGAGAGAGCAGTACTTC.